The subject of this entry is one T cell receptor (beta chain). Its target is unknown. V lost 8 bases to trimming and J lost 6 bases; unmatched junction nucleotides: 13. This CDR3 contains 14 residues. CDR1 is MNHEY, CDR2 SVGAGI, per germline. This record comes from a study of T cell repertoires in cytomegalovirus infection. As for the study in general: Shared public TCR beta signatures pointed to both CMV infection and a matching HLA type. Findings and caveats of the study: The cumulative frequency of public TCR beta families distinguished individuals who carried CMV together with the relevant HLA.

TCRdb passed the reads through MiXCR, listing each CDR3 protein once. The table shows about 60,000 distinct CDR3 sequences, with about 18% occurring only once. The chain couples TRBV6-5 to TRBJ2-7; 7 nucleotides align to TRBD1. Sequencing used CD8+ T cells from cultured PBMCs, obtained from culture after CMV antigen stimulation. This receptor was taken from a human donor in good health (CMV status not recorded). Some clones in this sample may be carry-over from other donors' samples. As DNA, the CDR3 is TGTGCCAGCCAAACTTCGACAGGGAACTCCGAGCAGTACTTC. Encoded protein: CASQTSTGNSEQYF.